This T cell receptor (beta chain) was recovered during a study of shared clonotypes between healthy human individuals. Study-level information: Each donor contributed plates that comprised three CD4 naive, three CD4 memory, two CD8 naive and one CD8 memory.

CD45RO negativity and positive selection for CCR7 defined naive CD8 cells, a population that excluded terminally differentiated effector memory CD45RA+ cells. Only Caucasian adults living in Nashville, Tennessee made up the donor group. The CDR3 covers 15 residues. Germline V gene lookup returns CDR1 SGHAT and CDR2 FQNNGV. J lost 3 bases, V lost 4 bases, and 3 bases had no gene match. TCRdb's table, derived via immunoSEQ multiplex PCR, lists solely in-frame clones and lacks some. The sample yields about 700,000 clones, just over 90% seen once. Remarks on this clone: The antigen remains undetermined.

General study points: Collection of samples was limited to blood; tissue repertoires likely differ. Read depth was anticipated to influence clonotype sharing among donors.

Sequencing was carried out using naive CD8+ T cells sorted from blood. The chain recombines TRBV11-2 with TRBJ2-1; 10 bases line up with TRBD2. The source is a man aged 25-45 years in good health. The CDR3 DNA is TGTGCCAGCAGCTCACTAGCGGGACACTACAATGAGCAGTTCTTC. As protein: CASSSLAGHYNEQFF.